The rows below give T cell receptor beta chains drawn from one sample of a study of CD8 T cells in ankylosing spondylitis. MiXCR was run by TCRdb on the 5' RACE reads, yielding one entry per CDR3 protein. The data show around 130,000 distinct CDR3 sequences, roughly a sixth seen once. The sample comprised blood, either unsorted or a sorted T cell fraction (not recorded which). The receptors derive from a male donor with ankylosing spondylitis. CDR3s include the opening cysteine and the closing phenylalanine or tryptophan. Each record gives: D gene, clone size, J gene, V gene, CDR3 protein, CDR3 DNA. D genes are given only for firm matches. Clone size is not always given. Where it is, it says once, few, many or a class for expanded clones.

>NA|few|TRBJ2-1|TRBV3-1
CASSTADGFSGDYNEQFF
TGTGCCAGCAGCACAGCGGACGGATTTAGCGGAGACTACAATGAGCAGTTCTTC
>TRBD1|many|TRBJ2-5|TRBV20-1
CSALETGAIETQYF
TGCAGTGCTCTAGAGACAGGGGCAATCGAGACCCAGTACTTC
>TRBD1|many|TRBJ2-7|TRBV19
CASSLTGPNEQYF
TGTGCCAGTAGTTTGACAGGGCCCAACGAGCAGTACTTC
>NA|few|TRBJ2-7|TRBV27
CASSGGTIRDYEQYF
TGTGCCAGCAGCGGAGGGACAATACGGGACTACGAGCAGTACTTC
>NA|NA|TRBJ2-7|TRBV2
CASRGGPYEQYF
TGTGCCAGCAGAGGAGGACCCTACGAGCAGTACTTC
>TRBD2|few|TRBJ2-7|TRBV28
CASSERESYEQYF
TGTGCCAGCAGTGAGCGGGAGTCCTACGAGCAGTACTTC
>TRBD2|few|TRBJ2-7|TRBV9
CASSASSGTTYEQYF
TGTGCCAGCAGCGCGTCTAGCGGAACAACCTACGAGCAGTACTTC
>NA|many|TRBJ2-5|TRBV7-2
CASSLDFQETQYF
TGTGCCAGCAGCTTAGATTTCCAAGAGACCCAGTACTTC
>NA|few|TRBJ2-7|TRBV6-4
CASLGLGLKNYEQYF
TGTGCCAGCTTGGGCTTGGGGCTGAAGAACTACGAGCAGTACTTC
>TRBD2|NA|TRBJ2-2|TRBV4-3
CASSLAGTSGELFF
TGCGCCAGCAGCCTAGCGGGGACGTCCGGGGAGCTGTTTTTT
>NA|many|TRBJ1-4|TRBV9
CASSDRQGPGEKLFF
TGTGCCAGCAGCGACCGACAAGGCCCCGGGGAAAAACTGTTTTTT
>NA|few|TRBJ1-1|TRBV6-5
CASSYSVRGWNTEAFF
TGTGCCAGCAGTTACTCGGTTCGGGGGTGGAACACTGAAGCTTTCTTT
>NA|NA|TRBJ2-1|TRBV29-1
CSVGGRTMLSSYNEQFF
TGCAGCGTTGGAGGCAGGACCATGCTGAGCTCCTACAATGAGCAGTTCTTC
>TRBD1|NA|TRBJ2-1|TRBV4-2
CASSQARTGSHEQFF
TGTGCCAGCAGCCAAGCCAGGACAGGGTCGCATGAGCAGTTCTTC
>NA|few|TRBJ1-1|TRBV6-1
CASRNRDTEAFF
TGTGCCAGCAGAAACAGGGACACTGAAGCTTTCTTT
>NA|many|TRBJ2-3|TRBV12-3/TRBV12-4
CASSSGLDTQYF
TGTGCCAGCAGTTCAGGGCTAGATACGCAGTATTTT
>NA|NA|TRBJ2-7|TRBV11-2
CASRLGSDEQYF
TGTGCCAGCAGGCTGGGGTCCGACGAGCAGTACTTC
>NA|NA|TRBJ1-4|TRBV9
CASSTGRWNEKLFF
TGTGCCAGCAGCACGGGACGTTGGAATGAAAAACTGTTTTTT
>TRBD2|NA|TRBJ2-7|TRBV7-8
CASSSLAGGYEQYF
TGTGCCAGCAGCTCCCTAGCGGGAGGCTACGAGCAGTACTTC
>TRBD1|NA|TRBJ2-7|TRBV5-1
CASSHWVGGTGGFEQYF
TGCGCCAGCAGCCATTGGGTCGGCGGGACAGGGGGATTCGAGCAGTACTTC
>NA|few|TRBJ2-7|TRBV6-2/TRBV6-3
CATNLANSYEQYF
TGTGCCACCAACCTAGCGAACTCCTACGAGCAGTACTTC
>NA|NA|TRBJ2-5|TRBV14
CASSQGVVGLQETQYF
TGTGCCAGCAGCCAAGGAGTCGTAGGGCTACAAGAGACCCAGTACTTC
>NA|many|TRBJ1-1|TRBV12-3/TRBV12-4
CASSFGISEAFF
TGTGCCAGCAGTTTTGGGATTTCTGAAGCTTTCTTT
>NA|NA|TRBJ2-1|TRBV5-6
CASHPAGRDNSEQFF
TGTGCCAGCCATCCCGCGGGAAGGGACAATAGTGAGCAGTTCTTC
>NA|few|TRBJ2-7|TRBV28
CASSSRSAGPPGEEQYF
TGTGCCAGCAGTTCCCGTTCGGCCGGGCCCCCGGGTGAGGAGCAGTACTTC
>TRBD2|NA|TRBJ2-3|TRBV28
CASSGPGGDTQYF
TGTGCCAGCAGCGGGCCGGGAGGGGATACGCAGTATTTT
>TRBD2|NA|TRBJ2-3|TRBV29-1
CSGGGVADTQYF
TGCAGCGGGGGGGGTGTTGCAGATACGCAGTATTTT